Listed here are 9 T cell receptor beta chains from one sample, sequenced in a study of spatial heterogeneity in lung cancer. Time point of the sample: sample taken at primary tumor resection. Extraction of whole RNA from tumor, nontumor lung or frozen PBMC preceded unsorted sequencing. Each CDR3 protein is one row after TCRdb ran MiXCR on the 5' RACE reads. Among 45,000 or so distinct CDR3 sequences, about 12% were seen once, and the ten largest hold 42%. Source: PBMCs, taken at surgery. All receptors come from a female donor with early-stage non-small cell lung cancer.

The chain has TRBV6-1 and TRBJ2-1; TRBD1 might be the D (6 bases). The CDR3 spans 15 residues. Germline V gene data show CDR1 as MNHNS and CDR2 as SASEGT. V was clipped by 9 bases and J by 2 bases, with 17 bases between them. CDR3 coding DNA: TGTGCCAGTCGGACAGACAAATTCCCCTACAATGAGCAGTTCTTC. This translates into CASRTDKFPYNEQFF.

This clonotype has at least ten counts. CDR3 in DNA: TGTGCCAGCACCCTCGGCCCGTATAATTCACCCCTCCACTTT. Its protein product is CASTLGPYNSPLHF. V is TRBV25-1 and J is TRBJ1-6; D is unresolved. Germline V CDR1 and CDR2: MGHDK, SYGVNS. This CDR3 contains 14 residues. V lost 7 bases and J 4 bases, leaving 11 bases between the germline ends.

The chain has TRBV10-3 and TRBJ1-2; weak D call: TRBD1 (5 bases). CDR1 and CDR2 (germline): ENHRY, SYGVKD. This CDR3 contains 16 residues. Trimming shortened V by 0 bases and J by 3 bases, and 14 bases separated the two germline ends. CDR3 bases: TGTGCCATCAGTGAGTCGGGGGTCGGGCAGTACTATGGCTACACCTTC. It encodes CAISESGVGQYYGYTF.

The chain couples TRBV6-5 to TRBJ1-2; D gene unclear. V lost 4 bases to trimming and J lost 3 bases, with 9 bases between them. The length of the CDR3 is 13 residues. Germline CDR1 MNHEY, CDR2 SVGAGI. CDR3 region: CASSSPGHYGYTF. The CDR3 DNA sequence: TGTGCCAGCAGTTCCCCCGGGCACTATGGCTACACCTTC.

This clonotype was seen more than once but under ten times. The chain uses TRBV5-1 and TRBJ2-2, with D unclear. Per the germline V gene, CDR1 is SGHRS and CDR2 is YFSETQ. CDR3 length equals 15 residues. V was trimmed by 4 bases and J by 1 base, leaving 11 bases between them. The CDR3, as DNA: TGCGCCAGCAGCCACATGAGCCAGAACACCGGGGAGCTGTTTTTT. Translation: CASSHMSQNTGELFF.

This clonotype has only a few counts. The CDR3 sequence: CASSRGWGREQYF. The CDR3 nucleotides are TGCGCCAGCAGCCGGGGATGGGGGCGCGAGCAGTACTTC. The chain carries TRBV5-1 and TRBJ2-7, with D possibly TRBD1 on 6 matching bases. CDR3 length: 13 residues. Trimming removed 4 bases at V and 6 bases at J, with 14 bases between. Germline values: CDR1 SGHRS, CDR2 YFSETQ.

This clonotype was counted between two and nine times. This rearrangement joins TRBV29-1 to TRBJ1-2; possibly TRBD1 for D (5 bases). Germline CDR1 is SQVTM and CDR2 is ANQGSEA. CDR3 size: 12 residues. Trimming removed 3 bases at V and 7 bases at J, with 12 bases between. CDR3 amino acids: CSVEGRRAGYTF. The CDR3 nucleotides are TGCAGCGTTGAGGGGCGCCGGGCTGGCTACACCTTC.

This chain joins TRBV2 and TRBJ2-2; no reliable D call. The germline CDR1 and CDR2 sequences are SNHLY and FYNNEI. The V end lost 3 bases, the J end lost 4 bases, and 9 bases lay between the germline ends. The CDR3 contains 14 residues. CDR3: CASSESVSTGELFF. CDR3 bases: TGTGCCAGCAGTGAGTCGGTTAGCACCGGGGAGCTGTTTTTT.

This clonotype was picked up a small number of times. The chain recombines TRBV19 with TRBJ2-1; no reliable D call. Germline V gene sequence: CDR1 LNHDA, CDR2 SQIVND (reference sequence). Trimming took off 5 bases at V and 2 bases at J, with 10 bases between the two ends. This CDR3 region has 14 residues. The CDR3 coding sequence is TGTGCCAGTAGTCCTAGGGCCGCCTACAATGAGCAGTTCTTC. Amino acid sequence: CASSPRAAYNEQFF. The entire variable domain, with the rest obtained from reference TRBV19 and TRBJ2-1, is as follows: DGGITQSPKYLFRKEGQNVTLSCEQNLNHDAMYWYRQDPGQGLRLIYYSQIVNDFQKGDIAEGYSVSREKKESFPLTVTSAQKNPTAFYLCASSPRAAYNEQFFGPGTRLTVL.